These T cell receptor beta chains were read from a single sample in a study of T cell responses to AZD1222 COVID-19 vaccine. Generated by immunoSEQ multiplex PCR, the TCRdb table keeps only in-frame clones and is missing some. The data show some 87,000 clones, with approximately 90% seen just once and about 31% held by the top ten. This specimen was peripheral blood, taken on day 0 of AZD1222 vaccination. These receptors were collected from an adult in good health. Both conserved end residues are part of each CDR3. The order of the fields is V gene, D gene, clone size, J gene, CDR3 protein, CDR3 DNA. D genes are given only for firm matches. Where a row states a size, it is once, few, many or the class of an expanded clone; other rows omit it.

>TRBV10-3|NA|NA|TRBJ1-5
CAISGGGQGNQPQHF
TGTGCCATCAGTGGGGGAGGGCAGGGCAATCAGCCCCAGCATTTT
>TRBV20-1|TRBD1|NA|TRBJ1-4
CSANDIEGAGEKLFF
TGCAGTGCTAATGACATTGAGGGGGCTGGCGAAAAACTGTTTTTT
>TRBV10-3|TRBD2|once|TRBJ2-2
CAIRLLLAGESTGELFF
TGTGCCATCAGACTACTACTAGCGGGAGAGAGCACCGGGGAGCTGTTTTTT
>TRBV28|TRBD1|NA|TRBJ2-1
CASTGGYNEQFF
TGTGCCAGCACAGGGGGATACAATGAGCAGTTCTTC
>TRBV19|TRBD1|NA|TRBJ1-1
CASSSGTGGYRDTEAFF
TGTGCCAGTAGTTCAGGGACAGGGGGCTATAGGGACACTGAAGCTTTCTTT
>TRBV19|TRBD1|NA|TRBJ1-1
CASSGQGGNTEAFF
TGTGCCAGTAGTGGACAGGGGGGGAACACTGAAGCTTTCTTT
>TRBV11-2|NA|NA|TRBJ1-2
CASSRTGFGYTF
TGTGCCAGCAGCCGAACAGGGTTCGGCTACACCTTC
>TRBV11-2|TRBD1|NA|TRBJ1-5
CASSGGTGAYSNQPQHF
TGTGCCAGCAGCGGGGGGACAGGAGCTTATAGCAATCAGCCCCAGCATTTT
>TRBV25-1|NA|NA|TRBJ2-5
CASSDLGVQETQYF
TGTGCCAGCAGTGATTTAGGGGTCCAAGAGACCCAGTACTTC
>TRBV9|NA|NA|TRBJ1-1
CASNHRGNTEAFF
TGTGCCAGCAACCACCGGGGAAACACTGAAGCTTTCTTT
>TRBV12-5|TRBD2|NA|TRBJ2-7
CASGFGGRGYEQYF
TGTGCTAGTGGTTTCGGGGGGAGAGGATACGAGCAGTACTTC
>TRBV28|NA|NA|TRBJ1-5
CASSLTVGQYNQPQHF
TGTGCCAGCAGTTTAACTGTCGGACAGTACAATCAGCCCCAGCATTTT
>TRBV5-1|NA|NA|TRBJ2-7
CASSQAGTASYEQYF
TGCGCCAGCAGCCAAGCCGGGACTGCCTCCTACGAGCAGTACTTC
>TRBV27|NA|NA|TRBJ1-4
CASSFRDPNEKLFF
TGTGCCAGCAGTTTTAGGGATCCTAATGAAAAACTGTTTTTT
>TRBV29-1|TRBD1|NA|TRBJ1-1
CSVDRTNTEAFF
TGCAGCGTGGACAGGACGAACACTGAAGCTTTCTTT
>TRBV24-1|NA|NA|TRBJ2-4
CATSDAFLADIQYF
TGTGCCACCAGTGATGCTTTTTTGGCGGACATTCAGTACTTC
>TRBV10-3|NA|NA|TRBJ1-3
CAIRGRLPGNTIYF
TGTGCCATCAGGGGCAGGTTACCTGGAAACACCATATATTTT
>TRBV5-6|NA|NA|TRBJ1-3
CASAVGRSGNTIYF
TGTGCCAGCGCCGTTGGGAGGTCTGGAAACACCATATATTTT
>TRBV28|TRBD1|NA|TRBJ2-7
CASSYRGPGEQYF
TGTGCCAGCAGTTACAGGGGGCCGGGAGAGCAGTACTTC
>TRBV4-1|TRBD1|NA|TRBJ1-5
CASSQQGQINQPQHF
TGCGCCAGCAGCCAACAGGGACAGATAAATCAGCCCCAGCATTTT
>TRBV4-1|TRBD1|NA|TRBJ1-5
CASSYGQGNQPQHF
TGCGCCAGCAGCTACGGACAGGGCAATCAGCCCCAGCATTTT
>TRBV9|NA|NA|TRBJ1-1
CASSSLEVSEAFF
TGTGCCAGCAGCTCACTTGAGGTTTCTGAAGCTTTCTTT
>TRBV9|NA|NA|TRBJ1-5
CASSRQGMQPQHF
TGTGCCAGCAGCAGGCAGGGGATGCAGCCCCAGCATTTT
>TRBV6-5|TRBD1|NA|TRBJ1-2
CASSYGTAANYGYTF
TGTGCCAGCAGTTACGGGACAGCAGCTAACTATGGCTACACCTTC
>TRBV30|NA|NA|TRBJ1-1
CAWSHSDTEAFF
TGTGCCTGGAGCCACAGCGACACTGAAGCTTTCTTT
>TRBV2|TRBD1|NA|TRBJ1-2
CASSEAKGAGYGYTF
TGTGCCAGCAGTGAAGCGAAGGGGGCGGGGTATGGCTACACCTTC
>TRBV27|NA|NA|TRBJ2-2
CASSLITSPFRVTGELFF
TGTGCCAGCAGTTTGATAACCTCACCCTTCAGGGTCACCGGGGAGCTGTTTTTT
>TRBV3-1/TRBV3-2|TRBD1|NA|TRBJ2-7
CASRAGGSYEQYF
TGTGCCAGCAGAGCAGGGGGCTCCTACGAGCAGTACTTC
>TRBV7-2|NA|once|TRBJ2-3
CASSFGANTQYF
TGTGCCAGCAGCTTTGGAGCTAATACGCAGTATTTT
>TRBV30|TRBD2|NA|TRBJ2-5
CAWSSLTSGFQETQYF
TGTGCCTGGAGTTCCCTGACTAGCGGTTTCCAAGAGACCCAGTACTTC
>TRBV2|TRBD1|NA|TRBJ1-4
CASSGDRVITNEKLFF
TGTGCCAGCAGTGGAGACAGGGTAATCACTAATGAAAAACTGTTTTTT
>TRBV2|NA|NA|TRBJ2-5
CASRAPAGQETQYF
TGTGCCAGCAGGGCCCCGGCGGGTCAAGAGACCCAGTACTTC
>TRBV2|NA|NA|TRBJ1-1
CASSEAGTQLEAFF
TGTGCCAGCAGTGAAGCGGGGACACAACTTGAAGCTTTCTTT
>TRBV7-9|NA|NA|TRBJ2-7
CASSPRSSSYEQYF
TGTGCCAGCAGCCCGCGCTCAAGCTCCTACGAGCAGTACTTC
>TRBV7-9|TRBD1|NA|TRBJ2-1
CASSSPTGISEQFF
TGTGCCAGCAGCTCTCCGACAGGGATTAGTGAGCAGTTCTTC
>TRBV4-1|NA|NA|TRBJ2-7
CASSQSGRAWYF
TGCGCCAGCAGCCAAAGTGGTAGGGCTTGGTACTTC
>TRBV4-1|TRBD2|NA|TRBJ2-1
CASSLLGLAGYNEQFF
TGCGCCAGCAGCCTACTCGGACTAGCGGGGTACAATGAGCAGTTCTTC
>TRBV25-1|TRBD1|NA|TRBJ1-6
CASADREDNSPLHF
TGTGCCAGCGCGGACAGGGAGGACAATTCACCCCTCCACTTT
>TRBV19|NA|NA|TRBJ1-2
CASSFQGFGYTF
TGTGCCAGTAGTTTTCAGGGTTTTGGCTACACCTTC
>TRBV27|TRBD2|NA|TRBJ2-3
CASSPLAGGLTDTQYF
TGTGCCAGCAGTCCACTAGCGGGAGGGCTCACAGATACGCAGTATTTT
>TRBV20-1|NA|NA|TRBJ2-2
CSASPRGISNTGELFF
TGCAGTGCTAGTCCCCGGGGGATTTCGAACACCGGGGAGCTGTTTTTT
>TRBV2|NA|NA|TRBJ1-5
CASSESSQPQHF
TGTGCCAGCAGTGAATCTTCTCAGCCCCAGCATTTT
>TRBV2|TRBD1|NA|TRBJ1-2
CASRRDSGMYGYTF
TGTGCCAGCAGGAGGGACAGCGGGATGTATGGCTACACCTTC
>TRBV24-1|NA|NA|TRBJ1-2
CATSDRVSLHGYTF
TGTGCCACCAGTGATAGGGTGTCCCTCCATGGCTACACCTTC
>TRBV19|NA|NA|TRBJ2-6
CASTLGYSGANVLTF
TGTGCCAGTACCCTTGGTTACTCTGGGGCCAACGTCCTGACTTTC
>TRBV4-1|NA|once|TRBJ1-2
CASSPRGPGHYGYTF
TGCGCCAGCAGCCCCCGGGGACCGGGACACTATGGCTACACCTTC
>TRBV9|TRBD1|NA|TRBJ1-5
CASSETGGRQPQHF
TGTGCCAGCAGCGAGACAGGGGGCCGTCAGCCCCAGCATTTT
>TRBV4-3|TRBD2|NA|TRBJ2-3
CASSQDSASGMTSTDTQYF
TGCGCCAGCAGCCAAGATTCGGCTAGCGGGATGACTAGCACAGATACGCAGTATTTT
>TRBV6-5|TRBD1|NA|TRBJ1-1
CASRPGTGVTEAFF
TGTGCCAGCAGGCCCGGGACAGGGGTTACTGAAGCTTTCTTT
>TRBV7-2|NA|NA|TRBJ2-1
CASSFGPRKQFF
TGTGCCAGCAGCTTTGGACCAAGGAAGCAGTTCTTC
>TRBV15|NA|once|TRBJ2-5
CATSREQAVETQYF
TGTGCCACCAGCAGAGAACAGGCGGTAGAGACCCAGTACTTC
>TRBV5-1|TRBD1|NA|TRBJ2-6
CASSAFTGGSGANVLTF
TGCGCCAGCAGCGCATTTACAGGGGGATCTGGGGCCAACGTCCTGACTTTC
>TRBV7-9|NA|NA|TRBJ1-3
CASSTFLGASGNTIYF
TGTGCCAGCAGCACATTCCTAGGGGCCTCTGGAAACACCATATATTTT